This T cell receptor (beta chain) derives from a study of control samples from healthy donors and cancer patients (dated by TCRdb to the early 2020s). The library was prepared using the immunoSEQ multiplex PCR assay. TCRdb stores this immuneACCESS table with in-frame sequences only. Part of the clones is absent; in the studies checked, under half of the shortfall reflects unresolved V genes, and no reason is known for the rest. The sample includes about 94,000 clones, with 90% observed a single time. Under 4% of the sample goes to the ten largest clones. Of note for this clone: Its antigen is unknown. Base qualities are not at hand, and no much larger clone is one base apart.

This TCR was recovered from a young woman in good health. Sequencing was performed on blood.

The CDR3 protein: CASRSRQAAFF. The DNA sequence is given as TGTGCCAGCAGGAGCCGACAGGCTGCCTTCTTT. Recombination linked TRBV6-5 to TRBJ1-1; TRBD1 is perhaps the D gene, given 6 matching bases. V is clipped by 6 bases and J by 14 bases, and the sequence between their germline boundaries is 16 bases long. Measured from the cysteine to the phenylalanine, the CDR3 is 11 residues long. Kept here is only the CDR3 DNA, which spans 33 bases and is read in frame from base 1. CDR1 and CDR2 (MNHEY, SVGAGI) derive from the germline V gene.